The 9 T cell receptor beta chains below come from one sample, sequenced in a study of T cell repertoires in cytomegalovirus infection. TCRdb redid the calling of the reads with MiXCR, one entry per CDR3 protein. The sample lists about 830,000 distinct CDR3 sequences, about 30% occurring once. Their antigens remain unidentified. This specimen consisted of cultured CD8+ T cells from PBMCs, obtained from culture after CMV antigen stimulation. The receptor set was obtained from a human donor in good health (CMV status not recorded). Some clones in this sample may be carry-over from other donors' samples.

CDR3 amino acids: CASSEALRGPQETQYF. CDR3 bases: TGTGCCAGCAGTGAAGCGCTTAGGGGTCCACAAGAGACCCAGTACTTC. This chain links TRBV2 with TRBJ2-5; D may be TRBD1 (5 bases). Trimming shortened V by 0 bases and J by 2 bases, and 13 bases separated the two germline ends. The CDR3 runs 16 residues. In germline, CDR1 is SNHLY, CDR2 FYNNEI.

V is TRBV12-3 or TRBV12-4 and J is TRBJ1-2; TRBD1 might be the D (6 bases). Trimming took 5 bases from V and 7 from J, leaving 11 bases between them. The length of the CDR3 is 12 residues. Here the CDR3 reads CASSGLQGGYTF. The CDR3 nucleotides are TGTGCCAGCAGTGGGCTACAGGGTGGCTACACCTTC.

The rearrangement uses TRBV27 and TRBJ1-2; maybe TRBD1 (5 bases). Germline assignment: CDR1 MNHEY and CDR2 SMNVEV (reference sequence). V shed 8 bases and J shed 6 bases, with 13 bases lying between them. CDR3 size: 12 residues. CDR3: CASRVGRDGYTF. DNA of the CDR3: TGTGCCAGCCGAGTGGGGCGGGATGGCTACACCTTC.

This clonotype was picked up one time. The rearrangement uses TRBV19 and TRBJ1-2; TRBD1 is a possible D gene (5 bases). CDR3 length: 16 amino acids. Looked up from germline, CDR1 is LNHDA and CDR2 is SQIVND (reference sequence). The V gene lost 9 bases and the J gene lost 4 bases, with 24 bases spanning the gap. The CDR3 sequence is CASLPGAGGVTYGYTF. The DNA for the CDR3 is TGTGCCAGCCTACCAGGTGCGGGAGGGGTAACCTATGGCTACACCTTC.

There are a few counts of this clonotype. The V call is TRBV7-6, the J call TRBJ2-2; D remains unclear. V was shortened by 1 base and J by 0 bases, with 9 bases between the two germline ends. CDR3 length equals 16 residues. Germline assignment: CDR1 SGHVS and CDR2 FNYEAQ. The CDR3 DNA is TGTGCCAGCAGCTTAGAGGCACAATCGAACACCGGGGAGCTGTTTTTT. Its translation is CASSLEAQSNTGELFF. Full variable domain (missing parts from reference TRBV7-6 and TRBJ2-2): GAGVSQSPRYKVTKRGQDVALRCDPISGHVSLYWYRQALGQGPEFLTYFNYEAQQDKSGLPNDRFSAERPEGSISTLTIQRTEQRDSAMYRCASSLEAQSNTGELFFGEGSRLTVL.

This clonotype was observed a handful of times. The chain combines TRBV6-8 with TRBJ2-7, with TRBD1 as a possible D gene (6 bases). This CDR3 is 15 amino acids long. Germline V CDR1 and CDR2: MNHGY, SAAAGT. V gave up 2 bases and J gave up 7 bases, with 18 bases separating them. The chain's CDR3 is CASSYPHTGFGEQYF. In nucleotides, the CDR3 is TGTGCCAGCAGTTACCCCCATACAGGGTTTGGAGAGCAGTACTTC.

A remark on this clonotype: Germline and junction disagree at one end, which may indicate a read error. Here the CDR3 reads CTSSYNGAEAFF. Written as DNA, the CDR3 is TGTACCAGCAGTTACAATGGAGCAGAAGCTTTCTTT. The chain is built from TRBV6-5 and TRBJ1-1; D call uncertain. From germline, CDR1 is MNHEY and CDR2 SVGAGI. The CDR3 runs to 12 residues.

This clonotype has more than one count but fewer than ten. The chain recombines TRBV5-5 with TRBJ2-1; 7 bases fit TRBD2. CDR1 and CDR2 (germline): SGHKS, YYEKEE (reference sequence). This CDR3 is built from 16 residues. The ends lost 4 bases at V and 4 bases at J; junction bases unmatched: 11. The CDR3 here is CASSPGGLGLYNEQFF. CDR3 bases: TGTGCCAGCAGCCCGGGAGGACTAGGCCTTTACAATGAGCAGTTCTTC.

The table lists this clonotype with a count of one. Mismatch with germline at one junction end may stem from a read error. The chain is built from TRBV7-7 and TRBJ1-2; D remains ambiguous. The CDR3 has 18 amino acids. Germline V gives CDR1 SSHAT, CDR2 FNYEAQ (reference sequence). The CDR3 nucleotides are TGTGCTAGCAGCCCTCGGACCTGGAGTTATCCCCCTTTTTGTGGCTACACCTTC. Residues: CASSPRTWSYPPFCGYTF.